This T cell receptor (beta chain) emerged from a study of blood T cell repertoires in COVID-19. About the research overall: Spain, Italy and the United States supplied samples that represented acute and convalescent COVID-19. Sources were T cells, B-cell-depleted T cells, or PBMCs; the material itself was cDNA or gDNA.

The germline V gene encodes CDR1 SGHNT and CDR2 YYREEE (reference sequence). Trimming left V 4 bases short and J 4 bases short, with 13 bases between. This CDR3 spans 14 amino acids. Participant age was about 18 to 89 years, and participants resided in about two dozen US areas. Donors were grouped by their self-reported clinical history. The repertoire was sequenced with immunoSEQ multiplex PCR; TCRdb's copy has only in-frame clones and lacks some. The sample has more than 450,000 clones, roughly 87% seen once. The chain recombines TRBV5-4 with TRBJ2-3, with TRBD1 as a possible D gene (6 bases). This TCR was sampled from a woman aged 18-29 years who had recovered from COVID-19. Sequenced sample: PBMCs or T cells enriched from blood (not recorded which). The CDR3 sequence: CASSPDSRPDTQYF. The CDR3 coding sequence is TGTGCCAGCAGCCCGGACAGTCGCCCAGATACGCAGTATTTT.